This T cell receptor beta chain came from a study of CD8 T cells in Susac syndrome. cDNA came from approximately 0.5 to 1 ug RNA primed by random hexamers. An immunoSEQ multiplex PCR amplified TCR beta CDR3 over 54 Vbeta and 13 Jbeta. TCRdb fed the immunoSEQ multiplex PCR reads into MiXCR, producing one record per CDR3 protein. The sample records 250,000 or so distinct CDR3 sequences, just over 90% being singletons. The ends were cut back, 5 bases at V and 8 bases at J, with 10 bases in the middle. The CDR3 length is 12 residues. The TCR was taken from a human donor with multiple sclerosis. The chain links TRBV12-3 or TRBV12-4 to TRBJ2-1; perhaps TRBD1 as D (6 bases). Sequenced sample: CD4+ T cells from PBMCs. Written as DNA, the CDR3 is TGTGCCAGCAGTCCACAGGGTCATGAGCAGTTCTTC. Protein product: CASSPQGHEQFF.